The rows below give T cell receptor beta chains drawn from one sample of a study of cytotoxic CD8 clonotypes in ibrutinib-treated CLL. Clones were read by immunoSEQ multiplex PCR, and TCRdb kept only the in-frame ones, dropping some. The sample gives 150,000 or so clones, approximately 75% of which show up once; approximately 28% is in the top ten. This sample comprised PBMCs, obtained after 12 months of ibrutinib treatment. Receptors originate from a human donor with chronic lymphocytic leukemia. CDR3s include the opening cysteine and the closing phenylalanine or tryptophan. Each record gives: CDR3 protein, CDR3 DNA, V gene, clone size, D gene, J gene. A D gene is named only where the DNA matches it firmly. Clone sizes are given selectively: once, few, many, or a class where the clone is expanded.

CDR3: CASSFERPGEQFF
DNA: TGTGCCAGCAGCTTTGAGCGGCCGGGTGAGCAGTTCTTC
V: TRBV7-2
size: NA
D: NA
J: TRBJ2-1

CDR3: CASSLNTGGNQPQHF
DNA: TGTGCCAGCAGCTTAAACACAGGGGGAAATCAGCCCCAGCATTTT
V: TRBV7-2
size: NA
D: TRBD1
J: TRBJ1-5

CDR3: CASSDGYGYTF
DNA: TGTGCCAGCAGTGACGGATATGGCTACACCTTC
V: TRBV25-1
size: NA
D: NA
J: TRBJ1-2

CDR3: CSAADRDRGLLAYEQYF
DNA: TGCAGCGCTGCCGACCGGGACAGGGGTCTTCTTGCCTACGAGCAGTACTTC
V: TRBV29-1
size: NA
D: TRBD1
J: TRBJ2-7

CDR3: CASSFYETQYF
DNA: TGTGCCAGCAGTTTTTATGAGACCCAGTACTTC
V: TRBV25-1
size: few
D: NA
J: TRBJ2-5

CDR3: CASSLGTGAYHGYTF
DNA: TGTGCCAGCAGCTTAGGTACCGGGGCCTACCATGGCTACACCTTC
V: TRBV7-9
size: NA
D: NA
J: TRBJ1-2

CDR3: CASSLVGTASSGANVLTF
DNA: TGTGCCAGCAGCTTGGTTGGGACAGCGAGCTCTGGGGCCAACGTCCTGACTTTC
V: TRBV5-5
size: NA
D: TRBD1
J: TRBJ2-6

CDR3: CASSLGEASGRETQYF
DNA: TGCGCCAGCAGCTTGGGAGAGGCTAGCGGGAGGGAGACCCAGTACTTC
V: TRBV5-1
size: NA
D: TRBD2
J: TRBJ2-5

CDR3: CASSLRSATNEKLFF
DNA: TGCGCCAGCAGCCTTCGGAGCGCAACTAATGAAAAACTGTTTTTT
V: TRBV4-1
size: many
D: NA
J: TRBJ1-4

CDR3: CASSVVGLAEQFF
DNA: TGTGCCAGCAGCGTAGTAGGACTAGCGGAGCAGTTCTTC
V: TRBV9
size: NA
D: TRBD2
J: TRBJ2-1

CDR3: CASSPLSNQPQHF
DNA: TGTGCCAGCAGTCCCCTTAGCAATCAGCCCCAGCATTTT
V: TRBV27
size: once
D: NA
J: TRBJ1-5

CDR3: CASSSEGLRAPQETQYF
DNA: TGTGCCAGTAGTTCTGAAGGACTCCGGGCCCCCCAAGAGACCCAGTACTTC
V: TRBV19
size: NA
D: NA
J: TRBJ2-5

CDR3: CAISEGQGATHSYNSPLHF
DNA: TGTGCCATCAGTGAAGGACAGGGGGCTACCCATTCCTATAATTCACCCCTCCACTTT
V: TRBV10-3
size: NA
D: TRBD1
J: TRBJ1-6

CDR3: CASSYQGYNSPLHF
DNA: TGTGCCAGCAGTTACCAAGGATATAATTCACCCCTCCACTTT
V: TRBV6-6
size: NA
D: NA
J: TRBJ1-6

CDR3: CASISGWDRSTEAFF
DNA: TGTGCCAGCATTTCGGGTTGGGACAGGAGCACTGAAGCTTTCTTT
V: TRBV6-5
size: NA
D: TRBD1
J: TRBJ1-1

CDR3: CASFTYSDISNEKLFF
DNA: TGTGCCAGTTTTACCTACTCCGACATTAGTAATGAAAAACTGTTTTTT
V: TRBV19
size: NA
D: NA
J: TRBJ1-4

CDR3: CASSPPGNYYEQYF
DNA: TGTGCCAGCAGCCCACCGGGAAATTACTACGAGCAGTACTTC
V: TRBV5-5
size: many
D: NA
J: TRBJ2-7

CDR3: CASSLSLEQYF
DNA: TGTGCCAGCAGTTTGAGTCTCGAGCAGTACTTC
V: TRBV28
size: NA
D: NA
J: TRBJ2-7

CDR3: CASSSHLGTQYF
DNA: TGTGCCAGCAGCTCCCACTTGGGGACGCAGTATTTT
V: TRBV11-3
size: NA
D: NA
J: TRBJ2-3

CDR3: CAWSESSGVVNNEQFF
DNA: TGTGCCTGGAGTGAGTCTAGTGGGGTGGTAAACAATGAGCAGTTCTTC
V: TRBV30
size: NA
D: NA
J: TRBJ2-1

CDR3: CASSGYSYEQYF
DNA: TGTGCCAGCAGCGGCTACTCCTACGAGCAGTACTTC
V: TRBV7-9
size: once
D: NA
J: TRBJ2-7

CDR3: CAWSIFYEQYF
DNA: TGTGCCTGGAGTATTTTTTACGAGCAGTACTTC
V: TRBV30
size: NA
D: NA
J: TRBJ2-7

CDR3: CASSLAGGQGGGYTF
DNA: TGTGCCAGCAGCTTAGCCGGGGGACAGGGAGGTGGCTACACCTTC
V: TRBV13
size: NA
D: TRBD1
J: TRBJ1-2

CDR3: CSVDWGGYGYTF
DNA: TGCAGCGTTGACTGGGGCGGCTATGGCTACACCTTC
V: TRBV29-1
size: NA
D: NA
J: TRBJ1-2

CDR3: CASSSKSVGAYEQYF
DNA: TGTGCCAGCAGCTCAAAGTCGGTGGGGGCCTACGAGCAGTACTTC
V: TRBV7-2
size: NA
D: NA
J: TRBJ2-7

CDR3: CASSHLDSGSGYTF
DNA: TGTGCCAGCAGCCACCTGGACAGCGGGAGTGGCTACACCTTC
V: TRBV6-5
size: NA
D: NA
J: TRBJ1-2

CDR3: CASRSSGLAGSDTQYF
DNA: TGTGCCAGCAGATCCTCCGGACTAGCGGGGTCAGATACGCAGTATTTT
V: TRBV7-9
size: once
D: TRBD2
J: TRBJ2-3

CDR3: CAWSRTDFDGYTF
DNA: TGTGCCTGGAGTAGGACAGATTTTGATGGCTACACCTTC
V: TRBV30
size: NA
D: NA
J: TRBJ1-2

CDR3: CASSRGTTLDTQYF
DNA: TGTGCCAGCAGCCGTGGGACTACCTTGGATACGCAGTATTTT
V: TRBV7-9
size: NA
D: TRBD2
J: TRBJ2-3

CDR3: CASIAGGRGNNSPLHF
DNA: TGTGCCAGCATCGCAGGGGGACGGGGAAATAATTCACCCCTCCACTTT
V: TRBV28
size: NA
D: TRBD1
J: TRBJ1-6

CDR3: CASSFGNRAGSPLHF
DNA: TGTGCCAGCAGCTTTGGCAACAGGGCTGGTTCACCCCTCCACTTT
V: TRBV5-6
size: once
D: NA
J: TRBJ1-6

CDR3: CASSPQGSAVNEQYF
DNA: TGCGCCAGCAGCCCCCAGGGTTCTGCTGTCAACGAGCAGTACTTC
V: TRBV5-1
size: once
D: NA
J: TRBJ2-7

CDR3: CASSLNNEQFF
DNA: TGTGCCAGCAGTTTAAACAATGAGCAGTTCTTC
V: TRBV27
size: NA
D: NA
J: TRBJ2-1

CDR3: CASSRTGLGNSPLHF
DNA: TGTGCCAGCAGTCGGACAGGTCTGGGAAATTCACCCCTCCACTTT
V: TRBV7-9
size: NA
D: TRBD1
J: TRBJ1-6

CDR3: CASSLGRDRPSGRNTEAFF
DNA: TGTGCCAGCAGCTTAGGTAGGGACAGGCCCTCGGGGAGGAACACTGAAGCTTTCTTT
V: TRBV7-6
size: NA
D: TRBD1
J: TRBJ1-1

CDR3: CASSPVPLNSPLHF
DNA: TGTGCCAGCAGCCCCGTGCCCCTTAATTCACCCCTCCACTTT
V: TRBV7-9
size: NA
D: NA
J: TRBJ1-6

CDR3: CASSQGGDTQYF
DNA: TGCGCCAGCAGCCAGGGCGGAGATACGCAGTATTTT
V: TRBV4-3
size: NA
D: NA
J: TRBJ2-3

CDR3: CASTSPNRWLAGRTDTQYF
DNA: TGTGCCAGCACTTCTCCAAATAGGTGGCTAGCGGGGCGCACAGATACGCAGTATTTT
V: TRBV28
size: few
D: TRBD2
J: TRBJ2-3

CDR3: CSVEEGTGGGEQFF
DNA: TGCAGCGTTGAAGAAGGGACAGGGGGCGGTGAGCAGTTCTTC
V: TRBV29-1
size: NA
D: TRBD1
J: TRBJ2-1

CDR3: CAISEAFLAGSQETQYF
DNA: TGTGCCATCAGTGAGGCATTTTTAGCGGGATCACAAGAGACCCAGTACTTC
V: TRBV10-3
size: NA
D: TRBD2
J: TRBJ2-5

CDR3: CASSQLAGGGVHTQYF
DNA: TGTGCCAGCTCACAGTTAGCAGGGGGCGGAGTGCATACGCAGTATTTT
V: TRBV18
size: few
D: TRBD1
J: TRBJ2-3

CDR3: CASSQLNQPQHF
DNA: TGCGCCAGCAGCCAGCTAAACCAGCCCCAGCATTTT
V: TRBV4-1
size: NA
D: NA
J: TRBJ1-5